Listed below are T cell receptor beta chains from one sample, sequenced in a study of cytomegalovirus exposure and HLA in healthy donors. Data came from immunoSEQ multiplex PCR; TCRdb stores just in-frame clones and leaves some out. Of approximately 130,000 clones listed, around 75% are singletons. What was sequenced was PBMCs. These receptors were taken from a woman aged 45 to 65 in good health and CMV-seropositive. Both conserved end residues are part of each CDR3. The D gene is left open where the match is weak. A clone size is listed for some rows: how often the clone was seen (once, few, many), or a class if it is expanded.

clone size: few; D gene: .; CDR3 length: 12; V gene: TRBV5-6; J gene: TRBJ2-1; CDR3 DNA: TGTGCCAGCAGCTTCAGGAACAATGAGCAGTTCTTC; CDR3 protein: CASSFRNNEQFF
clone size: .; D gene: .; CDR3 length: 14; V gene: TRBV4-2; J gene: TRBJ2-6; CDR3 DNA: TGTGCCAGCCATGGAGGGACCGGGGCCAACGTCCTGACTTTC; CDR3 protein: CASHGGTGANVLTF
clone size: .; D gene: .; CDR3 length: 14; V gene: TRBV6-5; J gene: TRBJ2-5; CDR3 DNA: TGTGCCAGCAGTAAACGACAGACGCAAGAGACCCAGTACTTC; CDR3 protein: CASSKRQTQETQYF
clone size: few; D gene: .; CDR3 length: 15; V gene: TRBV5-4; J gene: TRBJ1-2; CDR3 DNA: TGTGCCAGCAGCTTCGGGTACGTGTCCGGCTATGGCTACACCTTC; CDR3 protein: CASSFGYVSGYGYTF
clone size: .; D gene: .; CDR3 length: 13; V gene: TRBV7-2; J gene: TRBJ2-1; CDR3 DNA: TGTGCCAGCAGCTTAGAGGCGGAGAATGAGCAGTTCTTC; CDR3 protein: CASSLEAENEQFF
clone size: .; D gene: .; CDR3 length: 13; V gene: TRBV30; J gene: TRBJ1-4; CDR3 DNA: TGTGCCTGGAGTGTTACAGGGTTTGAAAAACTGTTTTTT; CDR3 protein: CAWSVTGFEKLFF
clone size: .; D gene: TRBD2; CDR3 length: 16; V gene: TRBV7-2; J gene: TRBJ2-1; CDR3 DNA: TGTGCCAGCAGCCTCGGCAGCGGGGGGCGACACAATGAGCAGTTCTTC; CDR3 protein: CASSLGSGGRHNEQFF
clone size: .; D gene: TRBD2; CDR3 length: 19; V gene: TRBV29-1; J gene: TRBJ2-3; CDR3 DNA: TGCAGCGTTGAATACCCTCGGACTAGCGGGAGGGTGAGCACAGATACGCAGTATTTT; CDR3 protein: CSVEYPRTSGRVSTDTQYF
clone size: .; D gene: TRBD1; CDR3 length: 17; V gene: TRBV5-1; J gene: TRBJ2-2; CDR3 DNA: TGCGCCAGCAGCTTGGGAACAGGGGCTCAGAACACCGGGGAGCTGTTTTTT; CDR3 protein: CASSLGTGAQNTGELFF
clone size: .; D gene: TRBD2; CDR3 length: 14; V gene: TRBV7-8; J gene: TRBJ2-1; CDR3 DNA: TGTGCCAGCAGGGCGGGACTAGAGGCCAATGAGCAGTTCTTC; CDR3 protein: CASRAGLEANEQFF
clone size: .; D gene: TRBD1; CDR3 length: 18; V gene: TRBV27; J gene: TRBJ1-4; CDR3 DNA: TGTGCCAGCAGTCTAACCGGGACAGGGGTATCGACTAATGAAAAACTGTTTTTT; CDR3 protein: CASSLTGTGVSTNEKLFF
clone size: .; D gene: .; CDR3 length: 12; V gene: TRBV5-6; J gene: TRBJ2-1; CDR3 DNA: TGTGCCAGCAGCTTAGGCGGGTTAGGGCAGTTCTTC; CDR3 protein: CASSLGGLGQFF
clone size: .; D gene: .; CDR3 length: 14; V gene: TRBV5-1; J gene: TRBJ2-1; CDR3 DNA: TGCGCCAGCAGCTTACAGGGAACCTACAATGAGCAGTTCTTC; CDR3 protein: CASSLQGTYNEQFF
clone size: .; D gene: .; CDR3 length: 12; V gene: TRBV5-1; J gene: TRBJ2-5; CDR3 DNA: TGCGCCAGTCGTCGTGTTCGAGAGACCCAGTACTTC; CDR3 protein: CASRRVRETQYF
clone size: .; D gene: TRBD1; CDR3 length: 15; V gene: TRBV19; J gene: TRBJ1-2; CDR3 DNA: TGTGCCAGTAGGAGGGAGACAGGGAAACGCTATGGCTACACCTTC; CDR3 protein: CASRRETGKRYGYTF
clone size: .; D gene: TRBD1; CDR3 length: 15; V gene: TRBV19; J gene: TRBJ2-3; CDR3 DNA: TGTGCCAGTAGTCCGGGACAGGGGATCACAGATACGCAGTATTTT; CDR3 protein: CASSPGQGITDTQYF
clone size: .; D gene: TRBD2; CDR3 length: 17; V gene: TRBV7-9; J gene: TRBJ2-3; CDR3 DNA: TGTGCCAGCAGCTCGGGACTAGCGGGGGGGCCCGGTGATACGCAGTATTTT; CDR3 protein: CASSSGLAGGPGDTQYF
clone size: once; D gene: .; CDR3 length: 15; V gene: TRBV7-3; J gene: TRBJ2-3; CDR3 DNA: TGTGCCAGCAGCACTGCATCTACTAGCACAGATACGCAGTATTTT; CDR3 protein: CASSTASTSTDTQYF
clone size: .; D gene: .; CDR3 length: 17; V gene: TRBV11-2; J gene: TRBJ2-5; CDR3 DNA: TGTGCCAGCAGCTTAGTTCTGTTCCCGGAGGGAAGAGAGACCCAGTACTTC; CDR3 protein: CASSLVLFPEGRETQYF
clone size: .; D gene: TRBD2; CDR3 length: 18; V gene: TRBV7-2; J gene: TRBJ2-7; CDR3 DNA: TGTGCCAGCAGCTCTCTATCGGGACTAGCGGGAGTTAGGCGCGAGCAGTACTTC; CDR3 protein: CASSSLSGLAGVRREQYF